The 18 T cell receptor beta chains listed next were all sequenced from one sample in a study of blood T cell repertoires in COVID-19. Assay used: immunoSEQ multiplex PCR; TCRdb lists only in-frame clones, some missing. This table holds 150,000 to 200,000 clones, around 80% found once. Source material: peripheral blood. The receptors stem from a man over 45 who had recovered from COVID-19.

This chain joins TRBV6-5 and TRBJ2-7, with D uncertain. CDR1 and CDR2 (germline): MNHEY, SVGAGI. V was pared by 0 bases and J by 1 base, with 10 bases between. The CDR3 has 15 amino acids. CDR3 coding DNA: TGTGCCAGCAGTTACTCGTTTGCAGGATCCTACGAGCAGTACTTC. It codes for CASSYSFAGSYEQYF.

This sequence joins TRBV5-1 and TRBJ2-1; 8 bases match TRBD1. J lost 2 bases, V lost 3 bases, and 4 bases had no gene match. The germline V gene has CDR1 SGHRS and CDR2 YFSETQ. CDR3 size: 15 residues. CDR3 DNA sequence: TGCGCCAGCAGCTCCCAGGGGGCGACCTACAATGAGCAGTTCTTC. It codes for CASSSQGATYNEQFF. The full variable domain, in which reference TRBV5-1 and TRBJ2-1 provide the parts outside the CDR3, is KAGVTQTPRYLIKTRGQQVTLSCSPISGHRSVSWYQQTPGQGLQFLFEYFSETQRNKGNFPGRFSGRQFSNSRSEMNVSTLELGDSALYLCASSSQGATYNEQFFGPGTRLTVL.

This clone was seen a few times. The CDR3 DNA reads as TGTGCCAGCACAAACCGGGACAGGGGATCGACTGAAGCTTTCTTT. Encoded protein: CASTNRDRGSTEAFF. V is TRBV5-5 and J is TRBJ1-1; 10 bases match TRBD1. Germline CDR1 reads SGHKS; CDR2 reads YYEKEE (reference sequence). This CDR3 comprises 15 residues. J was trimmed by 5 bases and V by 6 bases; bases with no gene match: 10.

The chain uses TRBV7-8 and TRBJ2-1, with 9 nucleotides matching TRBD2. The CDR3 covers 15 residues. Germline assignment: CDR1 SGHVS and CDR2 FQNEAQ. V lost 3 bases and J lost 3; bases outside the gene matches: 3. This chain's CDR3 is CASSLAGGFYNEQFF. CDR3 DNA: TGTGCCAGCAGCTTGGCGGGAGGGTTCTACAATGAGCAGTTCTTC.

The chain recombines TRBV11-3 with TRBJ2-3; D is possibly TRBD1 (5 bases). CDR3 length: 16 residues. V gave up 4 bases and J gave up 5 bases, with 19 bases separating them. From germline, CDR1 is SGHNT and CDR2 YENEEA. CDR3 in amino acids: CASSSGMLGQRDTQYF. CDR3 nucleotide sequence: TGTGCCAGCAGCTCCGGAATGTTGGGGCAGAGAGATACGCAGTATTTT.

This sequence joins TRBV7-8 and TRBJ2-7, with D unclear. Germline CDR1 SGHVS, CDR2 FQNEAQ. Trimming cost V 2 bases and J 3 bases, with 8 bases left between them. This CDR3 contains 13 residues. The CDR3 DNA follows: TGTGCCAGCAGCTTACAGTCTTACTACGAGCAGTACTTC. Protein product: CASSLQSYYEQYF.

The chain has TRBV13 and TRBJ2-3; TRBD2 agrees at 8 bases. The germline CDR1 and CDR2 sequences are PRHDT and FYEKMQ (reference sequence). The V segment lost 8 bases and the J segment 0 bases; nucleotides outside the gene matches: 10. CDR3 size: 16 residues. As DNA, the CDR3 is TGTGCCAGCCACTCCGAAGCGGGAGTGAGCACAGATACGCAGTATTTT. Protein: CASHSEAGVSTDTQYF. Full variable domain (remainder filled in from reference TRBV13 and TRBJ2-3): AAGVIQSPRHLIKEKRETATLKCYPIPRHDTVYWYQQGPGQDPQFLISFYEKMQSDKGSIPDRFSAQQFSDYHSELNMSSLELGDSALYFCASHSEAGVSTDTQYFGPGTRLTVL.

This clone was seen just once. This chain links TRBV5-4 with TRBJ2-1; 15 nucleotides line up with TRBD2. The CDR3 spans 20 residues. With 0 bases clipped from V and 2 bases from J, the junction kept 9 bases outside the gene matches. Looked up from germline, CDR1 is SGHNT and CDR2 is YYREEE (reference sequence). The CDR3 protein is CASSLVGGTSGRRTYNEQFF. The CDR3 DNA is TGTGCCAGCAGCTTGGTGGGAGGGACTAGCGGGAGGCGAACCTACAATGAGCAGTTCTTC.

The gene calls are TRBV6-5 and TRBJ1-3; 10 bases fit TRBD1. Germline CDR1 reads MNHEY; CDR2 reads SVGAGI. V gave up 8 bases and J gave up 9 bases; unmatched junction bases: 10. The CDR3 is 14 residues long. The CDR3: CASGRDRGPSTIYF. CDR3 in DNA: TGTGCCAGCGGGCGAGACAGGGGGCCTAGCACCATATATTTT.

This clone appeared once. The chain combines TRBV28 with TRBJ2-5; 10 bases match TRBD2. Trimming removed 6 bases from V and 7 bases from J; junction bases left unmatched: 8. The CDR3 has 14 amino acids. In germline, CDR1 is MDHEN, CDR2 SYDVKM. CDR3 DNA sequence: TGTGCCAGCAGACTAGCGGGGCAACCATGGACCCAGTACTTC. As protein: CASRLAGQPWTQYF.

The V call is TRBV5-4, the J call TRBJ2-5; 10 positions match TRBD2. There are 14 residues in the CDR3. V dropped 4 bases and J dropped 5; count of bases not matched to a gene: 5. CDR1 and CDR2 from the germline V gene are SGHNT and YYREEE (reference sequence). Here the CDR3 reads CASSPSGSFETQYF. As DNA, the CDR3 is TGTGCCAGCAGCCCTAGCGGGAGTTTCGAGACCCAGTACTTC.

V usage is TRBV10-3 and J usage is TRBJ2-7; 9 bases match TRBD2. This CDR3 comprises 13 residues. The germline CDR1 and CDR2 sequences are ENHRY and SYGVKD. The V segment lost 7 bases and the J segment 7 bases; nucleotides outside the gene matches: 8. The CDR3 spells CAITAGGNREQYF. The CDR3 nucleotides are TGTGCCATCACAGCGGGAGGTAACCGGGAGCAGTACTTC.

The chain has TRBV24-1 and TRBJ2-1, with TRBD1 matching over 9 bases. V was clipped by 7 bases and J by 8 bases; unmatched bases: 2. The CDR3 spans 12 residues. Germline CDR1 KGHDR, CDR2 SFDVKD. CDR3 residues: CATRDRGYEQFF. Here the CDR3 DNA reads TGTGCCACCAGAGACAGGGGGTATGAGCAGTTCTTC.

This chain joins TRBV10-1 and TRBJ2-7, with 9 bases lining up with TRBD2. Germline lookup yields CDR1 WNHNN and CDR2 SYGVQD (reference sequence). The V segment lost 1 base and the J segment 6 bases; nucleotides outside the gene matches: 7. CDR3 length: 15 amino acids. The CDR3 loop reads CASSEYHSGRGEQYF. DNA for the CDR3: TGCGCCAGCAGTGAGTACCATAGCGGGAGAGGCGAGCAGTACTTC.

This CDR3 is CASSLQQGADTQYF. The CDR3 DNA reads TGTGCCAGCAGCTTGCAACAGGGAGCAGATACGCAGTATTTT. The rearrangement links TRBV11-1 to TRBJ2-3; possible D gene TRBD1, 6 bases. The germline V and J ends were trimmed by 3 bases and 4 bases, with 11 bases remaining between them. Germline V gene lookup returns CDR1 SGHAT and CDR2 FQDESV (reference sequence). The CDR3 is made up of 14 amino acids.

V and J are TRBV19 and TRBJ1-6; unclear D gene. The V gene's germline CDR1 is LNHDA and CDR2 SQIVND (reference sequence). The CDR3 has 14 residues. The V and J ends lost 4 bases and 5 bases respectively, with 9 bases between them. CDR3 amino acids: CASSRAQDNSPLHF. For the CDR3, the DNA is TGTGCCAGTAGTAGGGCTCAAGATAATTCACCCCTCCACTTT.

This rearrangement joins TRBV5-1 to TRBJ2-7, with 10 bases fitting TRBD2. Germline V lookup: CDR1 SGHRS, CDR2 YFSETQ. V dropped 2 bases and J dropped 3; count of bases not matched to a gene: 11. This CDR3 is built from 17 residues. CDR3 loop: CASSLGVGTSVIYEQYF. The CDR3 DNA reads TGCGCCAGCAGCTTAGGGGTAGGGACTAGCGTTATCTACGAGCAGTACTTC.

J is TRBJ1-3 and V is TRBV14, with TRBD1 matching over 9 bases. The trim removed 4 bases at V and 2 bases at J, leaving 3 bases unmatched. Looked up from germline, CDR1 is SGHDN and CDR2 is FVKESK. This CDR3 is 15 amino acids long. In DNA, the CDR3 is TGTGCCAGCAGCCCCGGGACAGGGCCTGGAAACACCATATATTTT. It is translated as CASSPGTGPGNTIYF.